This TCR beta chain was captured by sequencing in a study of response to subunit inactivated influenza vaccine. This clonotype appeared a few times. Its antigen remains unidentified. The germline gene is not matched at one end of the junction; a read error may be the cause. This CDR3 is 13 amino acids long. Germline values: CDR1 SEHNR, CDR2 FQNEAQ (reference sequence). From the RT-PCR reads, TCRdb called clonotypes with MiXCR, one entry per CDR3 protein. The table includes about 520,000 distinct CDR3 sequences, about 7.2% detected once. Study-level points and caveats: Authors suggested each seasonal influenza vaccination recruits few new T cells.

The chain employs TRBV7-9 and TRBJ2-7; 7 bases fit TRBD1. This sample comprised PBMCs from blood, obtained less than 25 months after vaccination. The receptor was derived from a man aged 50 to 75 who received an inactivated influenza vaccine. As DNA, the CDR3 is TGTGCCAGCAGCGCCGACTCGACAGGGAAAGTCTCCTTC. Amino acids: CASSADSTGKVSF.